The next 17 T cell receptor beta chains were all read from a single sample in a study of tumor-infiltrating lymphocytes in localized non-small cell lung cancer. Assay: immunoSEQ multiplex PCR; the TCRdb copy retains only in-frame clones and omits some. The sample carries over 8,000 clones, less than 80% recorded once. The sample comprised uninvolved lung tissue not adjacent to the tumor. The origin of the receptors is a human donor with non-small cell lung cancer.

The rearrangement uses TRBV5-1 and TRBJ2-3; D might be TRBD2 (5 bases). V lost 0 bases and J 0 bases, leaving 8 bases between the germline ends. Germline values: CDR1 SGHRS, CDR2 YFSETQ. This CDR3 is built from 15 residues. The CDR3 DNA follows: TGCGCCAGCAGCTTGGGCGGGTCAAGCACAGATACGCAGTATTTT. It specifies CASSLGGSSTDTQYF. The entire variable domain, with the rest obtained from reference TRBV5-1 and TRBJ2-3, is as follows: KAGVTQTPRYLIKTRGQQVTLSCSPISGHRSVSWYQQTPGQGLQFLFEYFSETQRNKGNFPGRFSGRQFSNSRSEMNVSTLELGDSALYLCASSLGGSSTDTQYFGPGTRLTVL.

The chain recombines TRBV28 with TRBJ2-1, with D possibly called TRBD1 or TRBD2 (6 bases each). The V gene lost 6 bases and the J gene lost 7 bases, with 16 bases spanning the gap. The CDR3 spans 14 residues. In germline, CDR1 is MDHEN, CDR2 SYDVKM. Here the CDR3 DNA reads TGTGCCAGCAGCCCAGAGGGGGGTTGGAATGAGCAGTTCTTC. Protein: CASSPEGGWNEQFF.

This clone was seen a single time. This chain connects TRBV6-1 to TRBJ2-7; 13 bases line up with TRBD2. The CDR3 is 14 residues long. Trimming removed 7 bases from V and 7 bases from J; junction bases left unmatched: 7. Germline CDR1 is MNHNS and CDR2 is SASEGT. CDR3 in amino acids: CASIPTSGRREQYF. In DNA form, the CDR3 reads TGTGCCAGCATTCCGACTAGCGGGAGGCGAGAGCAGTACTTC.

This clone was detected only a few times. This chain joins TRBV5-1 and TRBJ2-1, with 11 positions matching TRBD2. The CDR3 has 15 residues. V gave up 0 bases and J gave up 7 bases; unmatched junction bases: 3. Germline CDR1 reads SGHRS; CDR2 reads YFSETQ. CDR3 sequence: CASSLALAGVNEQFF. The CDR3 nucleotides read TGCGCCAGCAGCTTGGCACTAGCGGGGGTGAATGAGCAGTTCTTC. The whole variable domain, remainder taken from reference TRBV5-1 and TRBJ2-1, is KAGVTQTPRYLIKTRGQQVTLSCSPISGHRSVSWYQQTPGQGLQFLFEYFSETQRNKGNFPGRFSGRQFSNSRSEMNVSTLELGDSALYLCASSLALAGVNEQFFGPGTRLTVL.

This chain joins TRBV7-8 and TRBJ2-7; no clear D. The CDR3 loop spans 12 amino acids. Trimming left V 3 bases short and J 6 bases short, with 9 bases between. Germline CDR1 reads SGHVS; CDR2 reads FQNEAQ. The CDR3 region has the DNA TGTGCCAGCAGCTTGGGTCTTGGCGAGCAGTACTTC. Its translation: CASSLGLGEQYF.

The J gene is TRBJ1-5, the V gene TRBV6-6, with unresolved D. V gave up 4 bases and J gave up 2 bases, with 9 bases separating them. Germline CDR1 MNHNY, CDR2 SVGAGI (reference sequence). This CDR3 spans 14 amino acids. CDR3 in amino acids: CASSLGIGNQPQHF. The CDR3 bases are TGTGCCAGCAGTTTAGGGATTGGCAATCAGCCCCAGCATTTT.

V and J are TRBV10-1 and TRBJ2-7; D remains unclear. V was shortened by 3 bases and J by 6 bases, with 9 bases between the two germline ends. This CDR3 contains 12 residues. Germline values: CDR1 WNHNN, CDR2 SYGVQD (reference sequence). Here the CDR3 DNA reads TGCGCCAGCAGTGACGTGAGTTCCGAGCAGTACTTC. Translating it yields CASSDVSSEQYF.

The CDR3 protein is CASSVHSGGRVNEQFF. CDR3 DNA: TGTGCCAGCAGTGTTCACTCCGGGGGGCGAGTCAATGAGCAGTTCTTC. This rearrangement joins TRBV25-1 to TRBJ2-1, with a possible D match to TRBD2 (7 bases). Germline-derived CDR1 and CDR2 are MGHDK and SYGVNS. Trimming left V 4 bases short and J 6 bases short, with 19 bases between. This CDR3 has 16 amino acids.

Comments on this clone: The junction departs from the called germline gene at one end, perhaps through a read error. The rearrangement uses TRBV7-2 and TRBJ2-3; D may be TRBD1 (5 bases). The CDR3 runs to 14 residues. Germline assignment: CDR1 SGHTA and CDR2 FQGNSA. The DNA of the CDR3 is TGTGCCAGCAGCTTAGGCCCCGGTACAGGTACGCAGTATTTT. It specifies CASSLGPGTGTQYF.

The chain couples TRBV5-6 to TRBJ1-3, with D maybe TRBD1 (5 bases). V dropped 0 bases and J dropped 7 bases, with 14 bases sitting between them. Germline-derived CDR1 and CDR2 are SGHDT and YYEEEE. There are 15 residues in the CDR3. This chain's CDR3 is CASSLDWMKGNTIYF. Written as DNA, the CDR3 is TGTGCCAGCAGCTTGGACTGGATGAAGGGGAACACCATATATTTT.

This clone was recorded only once. The J gene is TRBJ2-1, the V gene TRBV7-9, with TRBD2 matching 12 bases. This CDR3 spans 19 amino acids. Losses at the gene ends were 5 bases for V and 0 bases for J; bases not matched to a gene: 11. Germline CDR1 is SEHNR and CDR2 is FQNEAQ (reference sequence). CDR3 in amino acids: CASSPLAGGVPRSYNEQFF. DNA of the CDR3: TGTGCCAGCAGCCCACTAGCGGGAGGAGTACCCCGCTCCTACAATGAGCAGTTCTTC.

This rearrangement joins TRBV30 to TRBJ2-4, with 8 bases aligning to TRBD1. V shed 1 base and J 8 bases; nucleotides not matched to a gene: 4. Per germline, CDR1 GTSNPN and CDR2 SVGIG (reference sequence). This CDR3 has 13 residues. CDR3 nucleotides: TGTGCCTGGAGTGCGGCAGGGGGCGACATTCAGTACTTC. It codes for CAWSAAGGDIQYF.

This clone has only one observation. The chain couples TRBV6-6 to TRBJ2-6, with a tentative D call TRBD1 (5 bases). V lost 7 bases, J lost 2 bases, and 12 bases lay in between. The CDR3 spans 15 residues. Germline CDR1 reads MNHNY; CDR2 reads SVGAGI (reference sequence). Written as DNA, the CDR3 is TGTGCCAGCAACTCAGCAGGGACTGGGGCCAACGTCCTGACTTTC. This sequence encodes CASNSAGTGANVLTF.

This chain uses TRBV27 with TRBJ1-5; tentatively, D is TRBD1 (6 bases). Trimming took 10 bases from V and 1 from J, leaving 17 bases between them. Germline CDR1 MNHEY, CDR2 SMNVEV (reference sequence). This CDR3 comprises 15 residues. CDR3 sequence reads: CAKLRGCRSNQPQHF. The CDR3 DNA reads TGTGCCAAGTTAAGGGGGTGTCGGAGCAATCAGCCCCAGCATTTT.

J is TRBJ2-5 and V is TRBV7-3; no firm D call. The CDR3 extends over 15 amino acids. The germline gives CDR1 SGHTA, CDR2 FQGTGA. V lost 4 bases and J lost 5, with 17 bases in between. The CDR3 coding sequence is TGTGCCAGCAGCTCCGGCGGCAACCGTGGGGAGACCCAGTACTTC. It yields the protein CASSSGGNRGETQYF.

CDR3 nucleotide sequence: TGTGCCAGCAGTTTAGGGGGCACGAACACCGGGGAGCTGTTTTTT. Its protein is CASSLGGTNTGELFF. The V and J genes are TRBV28 and TRBJ2-2; weak D call: TRBD1 (6 bases). CDR1 and CDR2 from the germline V gene are MDHEN and SYDVKM. The V and J ends lost 2 bases and 0 bases respectively, with 7 bases between them. CDR3 length equals 15 residues.

Only one count was recorded for this clone. The chain couples TRBV27 to TRBJ2-5; no clear D gene. The V end lost 3 bases, the J end lost 4 bases, and 18 bases lay between the germline ends. The CDR3 totals 16 residues. Germline V gene lookup returns CDR1 MNHEY and CDR2 SMNVEV (reference sequence). Here the CDR3 DNA reads TGTGCCAGCAGTTTTTCTCGGTTGGGCGGTCCAGAGACCCAGTACTTC. Translation: CASSFSRLGGPETQYF.